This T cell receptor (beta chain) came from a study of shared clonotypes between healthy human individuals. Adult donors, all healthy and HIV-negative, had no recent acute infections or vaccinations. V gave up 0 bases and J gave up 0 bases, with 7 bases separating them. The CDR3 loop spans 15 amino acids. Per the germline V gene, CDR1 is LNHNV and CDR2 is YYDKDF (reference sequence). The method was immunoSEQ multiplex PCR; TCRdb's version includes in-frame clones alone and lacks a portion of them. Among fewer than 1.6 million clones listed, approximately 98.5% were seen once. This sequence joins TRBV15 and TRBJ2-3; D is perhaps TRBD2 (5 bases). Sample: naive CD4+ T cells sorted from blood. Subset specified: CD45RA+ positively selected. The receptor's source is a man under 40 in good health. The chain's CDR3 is CATSRERGSTDTQYF. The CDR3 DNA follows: TGTGCCACCAGCAGAGAACGGGGTAGCACAGATACGCAGTATTTT.